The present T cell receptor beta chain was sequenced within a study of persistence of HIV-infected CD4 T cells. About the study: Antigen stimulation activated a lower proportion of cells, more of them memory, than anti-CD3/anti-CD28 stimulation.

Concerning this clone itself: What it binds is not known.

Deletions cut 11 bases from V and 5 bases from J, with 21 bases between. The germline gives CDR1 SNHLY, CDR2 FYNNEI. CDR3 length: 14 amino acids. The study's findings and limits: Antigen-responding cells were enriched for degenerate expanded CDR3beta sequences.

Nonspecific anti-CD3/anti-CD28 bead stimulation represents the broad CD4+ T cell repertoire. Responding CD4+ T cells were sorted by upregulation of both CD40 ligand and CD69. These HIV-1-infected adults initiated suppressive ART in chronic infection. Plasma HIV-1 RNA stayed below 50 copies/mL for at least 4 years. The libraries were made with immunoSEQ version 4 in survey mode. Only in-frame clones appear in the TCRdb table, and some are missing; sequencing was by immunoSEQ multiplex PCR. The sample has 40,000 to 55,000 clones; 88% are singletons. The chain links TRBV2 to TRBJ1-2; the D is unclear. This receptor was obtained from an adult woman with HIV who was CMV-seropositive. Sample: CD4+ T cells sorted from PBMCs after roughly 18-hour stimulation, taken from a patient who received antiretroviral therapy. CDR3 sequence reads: CACRVTAIEYGYTF. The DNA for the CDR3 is TGTGCCTGCCGGGTAACAGCCATCGAATATGGCTACACCTTC.